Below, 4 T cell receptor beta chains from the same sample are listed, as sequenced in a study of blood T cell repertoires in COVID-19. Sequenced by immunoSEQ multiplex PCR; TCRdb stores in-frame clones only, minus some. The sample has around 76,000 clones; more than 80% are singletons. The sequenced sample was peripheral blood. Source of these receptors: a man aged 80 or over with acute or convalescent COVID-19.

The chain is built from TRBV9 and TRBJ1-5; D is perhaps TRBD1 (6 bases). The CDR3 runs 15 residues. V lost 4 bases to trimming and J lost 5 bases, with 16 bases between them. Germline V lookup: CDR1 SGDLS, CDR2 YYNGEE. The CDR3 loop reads CASSPSGAGDQPQHF. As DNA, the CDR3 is TGTGCCAGCAGCCCCTCAGGGGCCGGCGATCAGCCCCAGCATTTT.

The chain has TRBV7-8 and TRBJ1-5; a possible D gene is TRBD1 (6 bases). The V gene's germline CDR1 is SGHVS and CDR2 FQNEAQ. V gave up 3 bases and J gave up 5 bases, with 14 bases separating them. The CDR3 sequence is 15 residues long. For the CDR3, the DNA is TGTGCCAGCAGCTTCCAAGGGGGATCGGATCAGCCCCAGCATTTT. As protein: CASSFQGGSDQPQHF.

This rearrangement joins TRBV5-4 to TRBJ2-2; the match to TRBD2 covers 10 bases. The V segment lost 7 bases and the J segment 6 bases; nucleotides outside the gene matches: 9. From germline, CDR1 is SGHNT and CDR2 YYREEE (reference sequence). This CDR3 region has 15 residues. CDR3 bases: TGTGCCAGCCAGCTTCGCCTAGCGGGGGCCGGGGAGCTGTTTTTT. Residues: CASQLRLAGAGELFF.

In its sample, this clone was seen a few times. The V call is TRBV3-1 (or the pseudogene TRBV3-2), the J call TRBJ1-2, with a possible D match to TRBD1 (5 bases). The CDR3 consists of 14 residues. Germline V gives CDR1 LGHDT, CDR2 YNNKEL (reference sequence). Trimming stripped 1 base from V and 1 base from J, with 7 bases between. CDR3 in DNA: TGTGCCAGCAGCCAAGGGACATTTAACTATGGCTACACCTTC. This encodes CASSQGTFNYGYTF.